These T cell receptor beta chains were read from a single sample in a study of blood T cell repertoires in COVID-19. TCRdb's table, derived via immunoSEQ multiplex PCR, lists solely in-frame clones and lacks some. The data hold approximately 35,000 clones, with approximately 82% observed a single time. The sample comprised peripheral blood. These receptors were taken from a human donor in a cohort sampled during active COVID-19. CDR3s include the opening cysteine and the closing phenylalanine or tryptophan. The D gene is left open where the match is weak. Only part of the rows carry a size: once, few, many, or a class if the clone is expanded.

D gene: .; clone size: .; V gene: TRBV27; J gene: TRBJ2-7; CDR3 protein: CASGGTQSTYEQYF; CDR3 DNA: TGTGCCAGCGGCGGGACCCAAAGTACCTACGAGCAGTACTTC
D gene: .; clone size: .; V gene: TRBV5-1; J gene: TRBJ2-7; CDR3 protein: CASAHPQPTGEQYF; CDR3 DNA: TGCGCCAGCGCCCACCCACAGCCGACCGGCGAGCAGTACTTC
D gene: TRBD1; clone size: .; V gene: TRBV7-9; J gene: TRBJ2-1; CDR3 protein: CASSSRTGLRNEQFF; CDR3 DNA: TGTGCCAGCAGCTCCCGGACAGGGTTACGGAATGAGCAGTTCTTC
D gene: TRBD1; clone size: .; V gene: TRBV19; J gene: TRBJ2-7; CDR3 protein: CASSMSAGTGNEQYF; CDR3 DNA: TGTGCCAGTAGTATGAGCGCCGGGACAGGGAATGAGCAGTACTTC
D gene: .; clone size: .; V gene: TRBV4-3; J gene: TRBJ2-3; CDR3 protein: CASSQGRSTQYF; CDR3 DNA: TGCGCCAGCAGCCAAGGGCGGTCTACGCAGTATTTT
D gene: .; clone size: .; V gene: TRBV18; J gene: TRBJ2-2; CDR3 protein: CASSPKIAANTGELFF; CDR3 DNA: TGTGCCAGCTCACCGAAAATAGCGGCGAACACCGGGGAGCTGTTTTTT
D gene: TRBD2; clone size: .; V gene: TRBV10-1; J gene: TRBJ2-5; CDR3 protein: CASSAGLAGPQETQYF; CDR3 DNA: TGCGCCAGCAGTGCGGGGCTAGCGGGGCCCCAAGAGACCCAGTACTTC
D gene: TRBD1; clone size: once; V gene: TRBV6-5; J gene: TRBJ1-6; CDR3 protein: CASRPTGRLGSPLHF; CDR3 DNA: TGTGCCAGCAGGCCGACAGGGCGGCTTGGTTCACCCCTCCACTTT
D gene: .; clone size: .; V gene: TRBV6-5; J gene: TRBJ1-1; CDR3 protein: CASNAAGSNTEAFF; CDR3 DNA: TGTGCCAGCAACGCGGCAGGGTCAAACACTGAAGCTTTCTTT
D gene: TRBD1; clone size: .; V gene: TRBV29-1; J gene: TRBJ2-7; CDR3 protein: CSVEVEQGVKYEQYF; CDR3 DNA: TGCAGCGTTGAAGTAGAACAGGGGGTCAAGTACGAGCAGTACTTC
D gene: TRBD1; clone size: .; V gene: TRBV5-1; J gene: TRBJ2-5; CDR3 protein: CASSSGQGSETQYF; CDR3 DNA: TGCGCCAGCAGCTCAGGACAGGGTTCGGAGACCCAGTACTTC
D gene: .; clone size: .; V gene: TRBV15; J gene: TRBJ2-7; CDR3 protein: CATSREAGKAYEQYF; CDR3 DNA: TGTGCCACCAGCAGAGAGGCAGGGAAAGCCTACGAGCAGTACTTC
D gene: .; clone size: .; V gene: TRBV18; J gene: TRBJ2-5; CDR3 protein: CASSRDLKETQYF; CDR3 DNA: TGTGCCAGCTCGCGGGACTTAAAGGAGACCCAGTACTTC
D gene: TRBD1; clone size: .; V gene: TRBV18; J gene: TRBJ1-4; CDR3 protein: CASSRTGTGGSTNEKLFF; CDR3 DNA: TGTGCCAGCTCAAGGACCGGGACAGGCGGATCGACTAATGAAAAACTGTTTTTT
D gene: TRBD1; clone size: .; V gene: TRBV19; J gene: TRBJ2-4; CDR3 protein: CASSPTGTGGKNIQYF; CDR3 DNA: TGTGCCAGTAGTCCGACCGGGACAGGGGGCAAAAACATTCAGTACTTC
D gene: TRBD1; clone size: .; V gene: TRBV2; J gene: TRBJ1-1; CDR3 protein: CASTSTGSTEAFF; CDR3 DNA: TGTGCCAGCACCTCGACAGGGAGCACTGAAGCTTTCTTT
D gene: TRBD1; clone size: .; V gene: TRBV27; J gene: TRBJ1-5; CDR3 protein: CASSLVRGDRGLPRFSNQPQHF; CDR3 DNA: TGTGCCAGCAGTTTGGTGAGAGGGGACAGGGGGCTCCCCCGGTTTAGCAATCAGCCCCAGCATTTT
D gene: .; clone size: few; V gene: TRBV7-2; J gene: TRBJ2-5; CDR3 protein: CASRLAVQYQETQYF; CDR3 DNA: TGTGCCAGCAGGTTAGCGGTTCAGTACCAAGAGACCCAGTACTTC
D gene: .; clone size: .; V gene: TRBV9; J gene: TRBJ1-1; CDR3 protein: CASSPRTDTEAFF; CDR3 DNA: TGTGCCAGCAGCCCCCGGACAGACACTGAAGCTTTCTTT
D gene: TRBD2; clone size: .; V gene: TRBV7-2; J gene: TRBJ2-5; CDR3 protein: CASSLDGRGETQYF; CDR3 DNA: TGTGCCAGCAGCTTGGACGGGAGGGGAGAGACCCAGTACTTC
D gene: TRBD1; clone size: .; V gene: TRBV19; J gene: TRBJ1-5; CDR3 protein: CASSRQGSSQPQHF; CDR3 DNA: TGTGCCAGTAGTCGACAGGGAAGTAGTCAGCCCCAGCATTTT
D gene: .; clone size: .; V gene: TRBV6-6; J gene: TRBJ2-1; CDR3 protein: CASSEREPQPPNEQFF; CDR3 DNA: TGTGCCAGCAGCGAACGGGAGCCCCAGCCGCCCAATGAGCAGTTCTTC
D gene: .; clone size: .; V gene: TRBV10-2; J gene: TRBJ1-1; CDR3 protein: CASRDTRNTEAFF; CDR3 DNA: TGCGCCAGCCGAGATACTAGGAACACTGAAGCTTTCTTT
D gene: TRBD1; clone size: .; V gene: TRBV3-1/TRBV3-2; J gene: TRBJ2-7; CDR3 protein: CASSHRQGWSYEQYF; CDR3 DNA: TGTGCCAGCAGCCACCGACAGGGGTGGTCCTACGAGCAGTACTTC
D gene: .; clone size: .; V gene: TRBV5-8; J gene: TRBJ2-5; CDR3 protein: CASSPSGTSEQETQYF; CDR3 DNA: TGTGCCAGCAGCCCGTCCGGGACTTCTGAGCAAGAGACCCAGTACTTC
D gene: .; clone size: .; V gene: TRBV2; J gene: TRBJ2-7; CDR3 protein: CASSEAGDYEQYF; CDR3 DNA: TGTGCCAGCAGTGAAGCAGGAGACTACGAGCAGTACTTC
D gene: .; clone size: .; V gene: TRBV18; J gene: TRBJ1-6; CDR3 protein: CASSPSGTDNSPLHF; CDR3 DNA: TGTGCCAGCTCACCTTCGGGAACTGATAATTCACCCCTCCACTTT
D gene: .; clone size: .; V gene: TRBV5-5; J gene: TRBJ1-2; CDR3 protein: CASSSSGVGYTF; CDR3 DNA: TGTGCCAGCAGCTCATCAGGGGTTGGCTACACCTTC
D gene: .; clone size: .; V gene: TRBV6-6; J gene: TRBJ2-5; CDR3 protein: CASSPGGAKETQYF; CDR3 DNA: TGTGCCAGCTCTCCAGGTGGGGCCAAGGAGACCCAGTACTTC
D gene: TRBD1; clone size: .; V gene: TRBV6-5; J gene: TRBJ1-1; CDR3 protein: CASSYSDRGTNTEAFF; CDR3 DNA: TGTGCCAGCAGTTACTCGGACAGGGGTACGAACACTGAAGCTTTCTTT
D gene: .; clone size: .; V gene: TRBV28; J gene: TRBJ1-4; CDR3 protein: CASSLFEGTNEKLFF; CDR3 DNA: TGTGCCAGCAGTTTATTCGAGGGAACTAATGAAAAACTGTTTTTT
D gene: .; clone size: .; V gene: TRBV4-3; J gene: TRBJ2-3; CDR3 protein: CASSQERTGGTDTQYF; CDR3 DNA: TGCGCCAGCAGCCAAGAGCGAACGGGGGGCACAGATACGCAGTATTTT
D gene: .; clone size: .; V gene: TRBV6-4; J gene: TRBJ1-6; CDR3 protein: CASTLSEAVSSYNSPLHF; CDR3 DNA: TGTGCCAGCACCCTCTCGGAGGCGGTAAGCTCCTATAATTCACCCCTCCACTTT
D gene: .; clone size: .; V gene: TRBV30; J gene: TRBJ1-2; CDR3 protein: CAWMAVYGYTF; CDR3 DNA: TGTGCCTGGATGGCCGTCTATGGCTACACCTTC
D gene: TRBD1; clone size: .; V gene: TRBV4-3; J gene: TRBJ2-7; CDR3 protein: CASSPSRDRGYEQYF; CDR3 DNA: TGCGCCAGCAGCCCATCCCGGGACAGGGGATATGAGCAGTACTTC
D gene: .; clone size: .; V gene: TRBV3-1/TRBV3-2; J gene: TRBJ1-5; CDR3 protein: CASSQRGSNQPQHF; CDR3 DNA: TGTGCCAGCAGCCAGAGAGGGTCCAATCAGCCCCAGCATTTT
D gene: TRBD2; clone size: .; V gene: TRBV28; J gene: TRBJ2-1; CDR3 protein: CASSLYSLAGGGSYNEQFF; CDR3 DNA: TGTGCCAGCAGTTTGTATTCCTTGGCTGGGGGGGGATCCTACAATGAGCAGTTCTTC